These 27 T cell receptor beta chains were sequenced from one sample in a study of OX40 agonist ivuxolimab in advanced cancers. Clones were read by immunoSEQ multiplex PCR, and TCRdb kept only the in-frame ones, dropping some. The sample yields around 63,000 clones, more than 80% seen once. The material sequenced was CD4+ or CD8+ T cells sorted from blood, taken in a trial of the OX40 agonist ivuxolimab. These receptors all come from an adult with an advanced solid tumor such as melanoma, head and neck, liver or kidney cancer.

The chain links TRBV9 to TRBJ2-3; a weak D match, TRBD2 (5 bases). Germline CDR1 reads SGDLS; CDR2 reads YYNGEE. The V and J ends lost 0 bases and 0 bases respectively, with 5 bases between them. The CDR3 consists of 14 residues. CDR3 nucleotides: TGTGCCAGCAGCGTAGGGAGGAGCACAGATACGCAGTATTTT. This sequence encodes CASSVGRSTDTQYF.

The chain employs TRBV2 and TRBJ2-7; the D is unclear. The CDR3 extends over 13 amino acids. Per the germline V gene, CDR1 is SNHLY and CDR2 is FYNNEI. Trimming pared 6 bases from V and 5 bases from J, leaving 14 bases between. CDR3 in amino acids: CASSPDGPNEQYF. The CDR3 DNA follows: TGTGCCAGCAGCCCGGACGGTCCTAACGAGCAGTACTTC.

This chain connects TRBV6-5 to TRBJ1-1, with a tentative D call TRBD1 (5 bases). CDR3 length: 11 amino acids. CDR1 is MNHEY and CDR2 is SVGAGI in the germline V gene. With 5 bases removed from V and 8 bases from J, the gap between germline ends came to 9 bases. The CDR3 reads CASSRRGEAFF. In DNA form, the CDR3 reads TGTGCCAGCAGTCGCCGGGGGGAAGCTTTCTTT.

The chain couples TRBV6-5 to TRBJ2-5, with TRBD1 matching 9 bases. The CDR3 is 14 residues long. J gave up 5 bases and V 6 bases, and 7 bases lay outside the gene matches. From germline, CDR1 is MNHEY and CDR2 SVGAGI. CDR3: CASSSGTGYETQYF. The CDR3 DNA reads TGTGCCAGCAGCTCCGGGACAGGGTACGAGACCCAGTACTTC.

V gene TRBV7-8 combines with J gene TRBJ2-5; D might be TRBD1 (6 bases). In germline, CDR1 is SGHVS, CDR2 FQNEAQ. V shed 5 bases and J shed 4 bases, with 20 bases lying between them. The CDR3 extends over 16 amino acids. CDR3 DNA: TGTGCCAGCAGCCCGCGGACAGCAAACTCGAGAGAGACCCAGTACTTC. It is translated as CASSPRTANSRETQYF.

The chain recombines TRBV2 with TRBJ2-1; tentatively, D is TRBD1 (5 bases). The germline V gene encodes CDR1 SNHLY and CDR2 FYNNEI. This CDR3 is built from 17 residues. V lost 3 bases, J lost 6 bases, and 21 bases lay in between. The CDR3 spells CASSDAGRDIVFNEQFF. DNA for the CDR3: TGTGCCAGCAGTGACGCCGGCAGGGATATAGTTTTCAATGAGCAGTTCTTC.

V gene TRBV6-1 combines with J gene TRBJ1-1; D gene ambiguous. Looked up from germline, CDR1 is MNHNS and CDR2 is SASEGT. There are 14 residues in the CDR3. The V end was cut by 8 bases, the J end by 0 bases, with 13 bases between. CDR3 region: CASARVGMNTEAFF. The CDR3 nucleotides are TGTGCCAGCGCAAGGGTTGGCATGAACACTGAAGCTTTCTTT.

The chain recombines TRBV19 with TRBJ2-3, with 7 bases fitting TRBD2. This CDR3 region has 16 residues. V lost 5 bases and J lost 1; bases outside the gene matches: 9. CDR1 LNHDA and CDR2 SQIVND come from the germline V gene (reference sequence). CDR3 residues: CASSFSGIGGTDTQYF. CDR3 nucleotides: TGTGCCAGTAGTTTCAGCGGGATAGGAGGCACAGATACGCAGTATTTT.

The rearrangement joins TRBV5-1 to TRBJ2-1; D is ambiguous. V was shortened by 1 base and J by 8 bases, with 4 bases between the two germline ends. This CDR3 is built from 11 residues. CDR1 SGHRS and CDR2 YFSETQ come from the germline V gene. The CDR3 DNA reads TGCGCCAGCAGCTTGTCGGATGAGCAGTTCTTC. It specifies CASSLSDEQFF.

The V gene is TRBV7-2, the J gene TRBJ2-7, with a weak D call TRBD2 (5 bases). CDR1 and CDR2 from the germline V gene are SGHTA and FQGNSA. This CDR3 region has 13 residues. V was clipped by 4 bases and J by 3 bases, with 10 bases between them. The CDR3 DNA is TGTGCCAGCAGCTGGACCGAGGGCTACGAGCAGTACTTC. The encoded protein is CASSWTEGYEQYF.

V is TRBV9 and J is TRBJ1-1; no clear D gene. The germline gives CDR1 SGDLS, CDR2 YYNGEE. CDR3 size: 14 residues. Trimming removed 0 bases from V and 5 bases from J, with 11 bases in between. CDR3 nucleotides: TGTGCCAGCAGCGTAGGGGCCATGGGGACTGAAGCTTTCTTT. Its translation is CASSVGAMGTEAFF.

The genes are TRBV7-9 and TRBJ2-2, with a possible D match to TRBD1 (5 bases). CDR1 is SEHNR, CDR2 FQNEAQ, per germline (reference sequence). This CDR3 contains 14 residues. V lost 3 bases to trimming and J lost 1 base, with 6 bases between them. The CDR3 bases are TGTGCCAGCAGCTTTGGACAGAACACCGGGGAGCTGTTTTTT. Protein sequence: CASSFGQNTGELFF. Full variable domain (missing parts from reference TRBV7-9 and TRBJ2-2): DTGVSQNPRHKITKRGQNVTFRCDPISEHNRLYWYRQTLGQGPEFLTYFQNEAQLEKSRLLSDRFSAERPKGSFSTLEIQRTEQGDSAMYLCASSFGQNTGELFFGEGSRLTVL.

The rearrangement uses TRBV7-9 and TRBJ2-2, with TRBD1 matching 8 bases. V shed 3 bases, J shed 0 bases, and the junction held 0 bases outside the gene matches. CDR3 size: 15 residues. Germline CDR1 and CDR2: SEHNR and FQNEAQ (reference sequence). CDR3 in DNA: TGTGCCAGCAGCTTGGGACAGGCGAACACCGGGGAGCTGTTTTTT. It is translated as CASSLGQANTGELFF.

The chain employs TRBV7-8 and TRBJ2-3; D gene ambiguous. Germline V CDR1 and CDR2: SGHVS, FQNEAQ. This CDR3 has 14 amino acids. The V end was cut by 7 bases, the J end by 0 bases, with 11 bases between. The chain's CDR3 is CASNPGRSTDTQYF. In DNA, the CDR3 is TGTGCCAGCAACCCAGGACGGAGCACAGATACGCAGTATTTT.

The chain uses TRBV19 and TRBJ2-6, with no clear D. Trimming removed 5 bases at V and 2 bases at J, with 4 bases between. Per germline, CDR1 LNHDA and CDR2 SQIVND (reference sequence). This CDR3 is built from 13 residues. The CDR3, as DNA: TGTGCCAGTAGTCAAACTGGGGCCAACGTCCTGACTTTC. It translates to CASSQTGANVLTF.

The chain carries TRBV6-5 and TRBJ1-5, with D maybe TRBD1 (6 bases). This CDR3 has 12 residues. Germline loops: CDR1 MNHEY, CDR2 SVGAGI. V lost 6 bases and J lost 5, with 8 bases in between. The CDR3 DNA follows: TGTGCCAGCAGAAAGGGGGATCAGCCCCAGCATTTT. Translating it yields CASRKGDQPQHF.

Of note for this clone: The junction shows a germline mismatch at one end, possibly a read error. V and J are TRBV5-1 and TRBJ2-3, with D perhaps matching TRBD2 (6 bases). The CDR3 totals 15 residues. Germline assignment: CDR1 SGHRS and CDR2 YFSETQ. As DNA, the CDR3 is TGCGCCAGCAACTTGGTGGGGGAGGGCACAGATACGCAGTATTTT. Its translation: CASNLVGEGTDTQYF. Complete variable domain (other parts from reference TRBV5-1 and TRBJ2-3): KAGVTQTPRYLIKTRGQQVTLSCSPISGHRSVSWYQQTPGQGLQFLFEYFSETQRNKGNFPGRFSGRQFSNSRSEMNVSTLELGDSALYLCASNLVGEGTDTQYFGPGTRLTVL.

This clone was detected a few times. This rearrangement joins TRBV7-8 to TRBJ2-7; either TRBD1 or TRBD2 may fit D (6 bases each). Germline V gene lookup returns CDR1 SGHVS and CDR2 FQNEAQ. Trimming shortened V by 5 bases and J by 6 bases, and 23 bases separated the two germline ends. The CDR3 loop spans 16 amino acids. The CDR3 protein is CASSPTSTGGSSEQYF. The DNA of the CDR3 is TGTGCCAGCAGCCCAACCTCAACCGGGGGCAGTTCCGAGCAGTACTTC.

Notes on this clone: The same CDR3 is also encoded by other DNA sequences in this sample. The V and J genes are TRBV30 and TRBJ1-4; D is unclear. Deletions cut 1 base from V and 0 bases from J, with 9 bases between. The V gene's germline CDR1 is GTSNPN and CDR2 SVGIG (reference sequence). There are 15 residues in the CDR3. CDR3 sequence reads: CAWSGVGATNEKLFF. As DNA, the CDR3 is TGTGCCTGGAGTGGGGTGGGCGCAACTAATGAAAAACTGTTTTTT.

The V call is TRBV28, the J call TRBJ1-5, with D possibly being TRBD1 (6 bases). Germline V gene sequence: CDR1 MDHEN, CDR2 SYDVKM. The CDR3 covers 12 residues. V was shortened by 8 bases and J by 6 bases, with 11 bases between the two germline ends. The CDR3 region has the DNA TGTGCCAGCCAGGGGTCCGGTCAGCCCCAGCATTTT. Translation gives CASQGSGQPQHF. Filled out from reference TRBV28 and TRBJ1-5, the complete variable domain reads DVKVTQSSRYLVKRTGEKVFLECVQDMDHENMFWYRQDPGLGLRLIYFSYDVKMKEKGDIPEGYSVSREKKERFSLILESASTNQTSMYLCASQGSGQPQHFGDGTRLSIL.

The genes are TRBV5-1 and TRBJ2-7; no firm D call. Germline V CDR1 and CDR2: SGHRS, YFSETQ. The CDR3 covers 15 residues. V lost 0 bases, J lost 2 bases, and 12 bases lay in between. The CDR3 spells CASSLAADKAYEQYF. DNA for the CDR3: TGCGCCAGCAGCTTGGCGGCAGATAAAGCCTACGAGCAGTACTTC.

This chain links TRBV11-3 with TRBJ2-7, with TRBD1 matching over 7 bases. The CDR3 spans 14 residues. The ends lost 5 bases at V and 0 bases at J; junction bases unmatched: 4. The germline gives CDR1 SGHNT, CDR2 YENEEA. CDR3 residues: CASSLGQASYEQYF. The CDR3, as DNA: TGTGCCAGCAGCCTAGGACAGGCCTCCTACGAGCAGTACTTC.

This chain joins TRBV20-1 and TRBJ2-1; D remains unclear. This CDR3 contains 11 residues. CDR1 and CDR2 from the germline V gene are DFQATT and SNEGSKA (reference sequence). Trimming cost V 1 base and J 6 bases, with 4 bases left between them. DNA for the CDR3: TGCAGTGCTAGAGTGCCCAATGAGCAGTTCTTC. Its translation is CSARVPNEQFF.

This clone has only a few counts. J is TRBJ2-7 and V is TRBV5-5; 8 nucleotides align to TRBD1. The CDR3 has 18 amino acids. CDR1 and CDR2 (germline): SGHKS, YYEKEE (reference sequence). V lost 1 base, J lost 5 bases, and 17 bases stayed unmatched. The DNA for the CDR3 is TGTGCCAGCAGCTTGTTTTTTACGTCCGGGACAGGAATCCACGAGCAGTACTTC. Protein product: CASSLFFTSGTGIHEQYF.

The chain carries TRBV5-1 and TRBJ1-2; weak D call: TRBD1 (5 bases). The CDR3 length is 13 residues. V lost 4 bases, J lost 4 bases, and 11 bases lay in between. From germline, CDR1 is SGHRS and CDR2 YFSETQ. The CDR3 loop is CASSPGPAYGYTF. CDR3 coding DNA: TGCGCCAGCAGCCCGGGACCCGCCTATGGCTACACCTTC.

The DNA of the CDR3 is TGTGCCAGCAGCTTAGCAGGGACTGAAGCTTTCTTT. Protein product: CASSLAGTEAFF. The rearrangement links TRBV7-8 to TRBJ1-1, with D uncertain. The CDR3 is 12 amino acids. The V gene's germline CDR1 is SGHVS and CDR2 FQNEAQ. V was trimmed by 0 bases and J by 5 bases, leaving 4 bases between them.

This clone was counted once. The V and J genes are TRBV5-1 and TRBJ1-4, with 11 bases identical to TRBD1. The germline CDR1 and CDR2 sequences are SGHRS and YFSETQ. The J segment lost 7 bases and the V segment lost 4 bases, leaving 9 bases of the junction unmatched. This CDR3 is built from 16 residues. CDR3 DNA: TGCGCCAGCAGCAATAACGGACAGGGGGCAGGTGAAAAACTGTTTTTT. This sequence encodes CASSNNGQGAGEKLFF.